The entry below describes one T cell receptor (beta chain). The sample originates from a study of T cell clones after liver transplantation. The wider study: TCRbeta sequencing after a pre-transplant mixed lymphocyte reaction identified graft-donor-reactive clones, later tracked in post-transplant blood. Tolerant meant at least one year fully off immunosuppression without liver enzymes above twice normal.

Clones were read by immunoSEQ multiplex PCR, and TCRdb kept only the in-frame ones, dropping some. The data show roughly 53,000 clones, 70% to 75% seen once. Trimming left V 4 bases short and J 3 bases short, with 9 bases between. CDR1 KGHSH and CDR2 LQKENI come from the germline V gene. The CDR3 spans 13 residues. The clonotype originates from a human patient who received a liver transplant. Part of the T cells may come from the graft donor. The sequencing used CD4+ T cells from blood, collected at the 22-month timepoint. The gene calls are TRBV18 and TRBJ1-1, with a possible D match to TRBD1 (6 bases). The CDR3 region has the DNA TGTGCCAGCTCACTCCAGGGGCACACTGAAGCTTTCTTT. It is translated as CASSLQGHTEAFF.